These 18 T cell receptor beta chains were sequenced from one sample in a study of T cells after yellow fever vaccination. TCRdb re-called the 5' RACE reads through MiXCR, storing one row per CDR3 protein. The sample comprises about 210,000 distinct CDR3 sequences, about 3% of which are singletons, and about 3.3% rests with the top ten. This material consisted of CD4+ T cells sorted from PBMCs, taken 10 days after the yellow fever booster vaccination. Receptor source: a man aged 18 to 30 who received the YFV17D yellow fever vaccine.

The table lists this clonotype with many counts. CDR3 in amino acids: CASSESSGYTF. In DNA, the CDR3 is TGTGCCAGCAGTGAATCCAGTGGCTACACCTTC. V and J are TRBV25-1 and TRBJ1-2; D unresolved. V lost 1 base and J lost 7, with 4 bases in between. This CDR3 is built from 11 residues. The V gene's germline CDR1 is MGHDK and CDR2 SYGVNS.

This clonotype was seen many times. The chain combines TRBV28 with TRBJ2-7; tentative D call: TRBD2 (6 bases). This CDR3 has 18 amino acids. With 5 bases removed from V and 3 bases from J, the gap between germline ends came to 26 bases. The germline gives CDR1 MDHEN, CDR2 SYDVKM. CDR3 residues: CASSTLGRGFSHHYEQYV. CDR3 DNA sequence: TGTGCCAGCAGTACCCTCGGGCGGGGCTTTTCCCACCACTACGAGCAGTACGTC.

This clonotype occurred a few times. The chain joins TRBV28 to TRBJ1-6, with D uncertain. The CDR3 has 12 residues. CDR1 and CDR2 from the germline V gene are MDHEN and SYDVKM. Trimming cost V 11 bases and J 8 bases, with 13 bases left between them. CDR3 nucleotide sequence: TGTGCCGCTCGGACTCGGCATTCACCCCTCCACTTT. It translates to CAARTRHSPLHF. The full variable domain, completed using reference TRBV28 and TRBJ1-6, is DVKVTQSSRYLVKRTGEKVFLECVQDMDHENMFWYRQDPGLGLRLIYFSYDVKMKEKGDIPEGYSVSREKKERFSLILESASTNQTSMYLCAARTRHSPLHFGNGTRLTVT.

The V and J genes are TRBV5-1 and TRBJ2-3; 11 nucleotides align to TRBD2. V was clipped by 0 bases and J by 1 base; unmatched bases: 4. This CDR3 contains 17 residues. Germline V gene lookup returns CDR1 SGHRS and CDR2 YFSETQ. CDR3 DNA: TGCGCCAGCAGCTTGGGACTAGCGGGGAGACGCACAGATACGCAGTATTTT. This translates into CASSLGLAGRRTDTQYF. The whole variable domain, remainder taken from reference TRBV5-1 and TRBJ2-3, is KAGVTQTPRYLIKTRGQQVTLSCSPISGHRSVSWYQQTPGQGLQFLFEYFSETQRNKGNFPGRFSGRQFSNSRSEMNVSTLELGDSALYLCASSLGLAGRRTDTQYFGPGTRLTVL.

This clonotype was counted ten times or more. The chain carries TRBV5-1 and TRBJ1-2; 7 bases line up with TRBD1. The CDR3 loop spans 14 amino acids. Germline values: CDR1 SGHRS, CDR2 YFSETQ. V shed 3 bases and J 5 bases; nucleotides not matched to a gene: 7. The CDR3 bases are TGCGCCAGCAGCTCCGGACAGGCCGTTTATGGCTACACCTTC. Its protein is CASSSGQAVYGYTF.

This clonotype was seen repeatedly, ten times or more. The genes are TRBV4-3 and TRBJ1-1; D gene ambiguous. Germline V lookup: CDR1 LGHNA, CDR2 YSLEER. The V end was cut by 1 base, the J end by 5 bases, with 11 bases between. The CDR3 runs to 14 residues. CDR3: CASSQGHLRTEAFF. The CDR3 nucleotides read TGCGCCAGCAGCCAAGGGCACCTCCGAACTGAAGCTTTCTTT.

Ten or more counts support this clonotype. CDR3 protein: CASSTNRDRETDTQYF. CDR3 coding DNA: TGTGCCAGCAGTACAAACCGGGACAGGGAAACAGATACGCAGTATTTT. V usage is TRBV6-6 and J usage is TRBJ2-3; 9 positions agree with TRBD1. After removal of 5 bases from V and 3 bases from J, the junction contained 9 bases not matched to a gene. The CDR3 is 16 amino acids. Germline lookup yields CDR1 MNHNY and CDR2 SVGAGI (reference sequence).

The chain carries TRBV4-1 and TRBJ1-3; the D gene is possibly TRBD1 (5 bases). This CDR3 spans 17 amino acids. CDR1 is MGHRA and CDR2 is YSYEKL in the germline V gene. V lost 1 base to trimming and J lost 1 base, with 14 bases between them. The CDR3 nucleotides read TGCGCCAGCAGCCAAGCTGGGGCAAAACTATCTGGAAACACCATATATTTT. It codes for CASSQAGAKLSGNTIYF.

This clonotype showed up many times. This chain connects TRBV5-1 to TRBJ2-3; D gene uncertain. The V end lost 0 bases, the J end lost 4 bases, and 12 bases lay between the germline ends. Germline V CDR1 and CDR2: SGHRS, YFSETQ. The CDR3 loop spans 15 amino acids. The CDR3 DNA sequence: TGCGCCAGCAGCTTGGCGCAACCGACGGCAGATACGCAGTATTTT. Translation: CASSLAQPTADTQYF.

This clonotype was picked up many times. The CDR3 protein is CASIDARLGRGGETQYF. CDR3 DNA sequence: TGTGCCAGCATTGACGCTCGTCTGGGCAGGGGAGGGGAGACCCAGTACTTC. This rearrangement joins TRBV28 to TRBJ2-5, with D possibly matching TRBD2 (7 bases). Deletions cut 7 bases from V and 5 bases from J, with 26 bases between. This CDR3 comprises 17 residues. Germline CDR1 MDHEN, CDR2 SYDVKM.

This clonotype has a count of ten or more. The chain is built from TRBV24-1 and TRBJ2-5; D possibly corresponds to TRBD1 (6 bases). V was pared by 5 bases and J by 1 base, with 7 bases between. This CDR3 spans 13 amino acids. Germline CDR1 KGHDR, CDR2 SFDVKD. The CDR3: CATSGRGQETQYF. The CDR3 DNA sequence: TGTGCCACCAGTGGCAGGGGCCAAGAGACCCAGTACTTC.

This clonotype was counted a few times. This rearrangement joins TRBV6-1 to TRBJ1-4, with 10 bases lining up with TRBD1. Per germline, CDR1 MNHNS and CDR2 SASEGT. V trimming: 11 bases; J trimming: 8 bases; junction bases outside the gene matches: 11. The CDR3 has 14 residues. CDR3 sequence: CAGGQGGATEKLFF. CDR3 bases: TGTGCCGGCGGACAGGGGGGAGCGACAGAAAAACTGTTTTTT.

This clonotype occurred a few times. The chain has TRBV7-2 and TRBJ2-5; 14 positions agree with TRBD2. The V gene's germline CDR1 is SGHTA and CDR2 FQGNSA. Unmatched junction bases numbered 4, after V lost 8 bases and J lost 5 bases. The CDR3 covers 14 residues. CDR3 DNA sequence: TGTGCCAGCTCCAGGACTAGCGGGAGGGAGACCCAGTACTTC. Protein product: CASSRTSGRETQYF.

This clonotype was observed at least ten times. The chain has TRBV9 and TRBJ2-2; the D is unclear. This CDR3 region has 15 residues. Germline V gene lookup returns CDR1 SGDLS and CDR2 YYNGEE. The V and J ends lost 0 bases and 8 bases respectively, with 14 bases between them. The CDR3 DNA reads as TGTGCCAGCAGCGTAGCACCCGACGGAGCTGGGGAGCTGTTTTTT. It codes for CASSVAPDGAGELFF.

This clonotype has a count of ten or more. The chain is built from TRBV9 and TRBJ2-1; TRBD2 matches 10 bases. CDR3 length: 17 residues. The junction had 8 bases not matched to a gene; V was cut back by 0 bases and J by 5 bases. Germline CDR1 reads SGDLS; CDR2 reads YYNGEE. The CDR3 sequence is CASSVVGGLAGDNEQFF. The DNA for the CDR3 is TGTGCCAGCAGCGTAGTAGGGGGGCTAGCGGGAGACAATGAGCAGTTCTTC.

V usage is TRBV20-1 and J usage is TRBJ2-3; 7 bases fit TRBD1. J lost 2 bases, V lost 2 bases, and 7 bases had no gene match. The CDR3 has 15 amino acids. In germline, CDR1 is DFQATT, CDR2 SNEGSKA (reference sequence). Here the CDR3 DNA reads TGCAGTGCTAGACCGAGACAGGGAAACACAGATACGCAGTATTTT. Amino acids: CSARPRQGNTDTQYF.

This clonotype was counted ten times or more. J is TRBJ2-3 and V is TRBV5-1; TRBD2 matches 11 bases. Per the germline V gene, CDR1 is SGHRS and CDR2 is YFSETQ. Trimming at V came to 1 base and at J to 6 bases, leaving 1 base not matched to a gene. The CDR3 is 14 amino acids. The CDR3 bases are TGCGCCAGCAGCTTGACTAGCGGGGGCGATACGCAGTATTTT. This gives the protein CASSLTSGGDTQYF.

V usage is TRBV7-9 and J usage is TRBJ2-2; 7 bases map to TRBD1. CDR1 and CDR2 (germline): SEHNR, FQNEAQ (reference sequence). The CDR3 covers 16 residues. With 5 bases clipped from V and 7 bases from J, the junction kept 13 bases outside the gene matches. The CDR3 protein is CASSPIQGPLSGELFF. The DNA of the CDR3 is TGTGCCAGCAGCCCGATACAGGGGCCCCTCAGCGGGGAGCTGTTTTTT.